This passage covers 6 T cell receptor beta chains from one sample sequenced in a study of blood T cell repertoires in COVID-19. TCRdb's table, derived via immunoSEQ multiplex PCR, lists solely in-frame clones and lacks some. The sample has 100,000 to 110,000 clones; roughly 80% are singletons. The material sequenced was peripheral blood. The receptors here all came from a man between 65 and 85 years old with active or convalescent COVID-19.

This clone was observed at least ten times. V is TRBV6-2 or TRBV6-3 and J is TRBJ1-2; D is undetermined. The germline V and J ends were trimmed by 5 bases and 2 bases, with 12 bases remaining between them. The CDR3 runs to 14 residues. Germline loops: CDR1 MNHEY, CDR2 SVGEGT. The CDR3 nucleotides are TGTGCCAGCAGTGGCCTCGGGAGCAACTATGGCTACACCTTC. This encodes CASSGLGSNYGYTF.

The V and J genes are TRBV9 and TRBJ1-4; D unresolved. The germline V and J ends were trimmed by 4 bases and 7 bases, with 17 bases remaining between them. The CDR3 sequence is 15 residues long. Germline-derived CDR1 and CDR2 are SGDLS and YYNGEE. For the CDR3, the DNA is TGTGCCAGCAGCCCCTGGGAGGGTCGGGTTGAAAAACTGTTTTTT. Translation gives CASSPWEGRVEKLFF. The full variable domain, with the rest looked up from reference TRBV9 and TRBJ1-4, is DSGVTQTPKHLITATGQRVTLRCSPRSGDLSVYWYQQSLDQGLQFLIQYYNGEERAKGNILERFSAQQFPDLHSELNLSSLELGDSALYFCASSPWEGRVEKLFFGSGTQLSVL.

This clone was counted once. The chain couples TRBV19 to TRBJ2-3; possible D gene TRBD2, 6 bases. Trimming stripped 2 bases from V and 0 bases from J, with 9 bases between. CDR1 is LNHDA, CDR2 SQIVND, per germline (reference sequence). CDR3 length: 15 amino acids. For the CDR3, the DNA is TGTGCCAGTAGTATATACGGGGGAAGCACAGATACGCAGTATTTT. It codes for CASSIYGGSTDTQYF.

This clone was seen a few times. The chain links TRBV30 to TRBJ2-1; 7 nucleotides agree with TRBD2. V shed 2 bases, J shed 3 bases, and the junction held 4 bases outside the gene matches. There are 14 residues in the CDR3. Germline loops: CDR1 GTSNPN, CDR2 SVGIG (reference sequence). In DNA, the CDR3 is TGTGCCTGGAGTCCCGGGACTAACTACAATGAGCAGTTCTTC. Translating it yields CAWSPGTNYNEQFF.

The chain has TRBV5-1 and TRBJ1-1; a possible D gene is TRBD1 (6 bases). Deletions cut 3 bases from V and 13 bases from J, with 22 bases between. The germline gives CDR1 SGHRS, CDR2 YFSETQ. This CDR3 contains 14 residues. The CDR3 bases are TGCGCCAGCAGCTCGCAGGGGAGCCTTACCGGGGTTTTCTTT. It translates to CASSSQGSLTGVFF.

The V and J genes are TRBV24-1 and TRBJ2-5; D possibly corresponds to TRBD2 (5 bases). Germline CDR1 KGHDR, CDR2 SFDVKD. The CDR3 length is 12 residues. The V and J ends lost 6 bases and 5 bases respectively, with 9 bases between them. CDR3 region: CATSRPGETQYF. The CDR3 DNA sequence: TGTGCCACCAGTCGGCCGGGGGAGACCCAGTACTTC.